This T cell receptor (beta chain) was recovered during a study of T cells in Graves' hyperthyroidism and ophthalmopathy. The CDR3 covers 12 residues. V was shortened by 3 bases and J by 3 bases, with 6 bases between the two germline ends. Germline V gene lookup returns CDR1 SGDLS and CDR2 YYNGEE. Exclusion of patients followed from uncontrolled infection, other autoimmune disease, pregnancy or lactation. Clinical symptoms, serum thyroxine and TRAb, thyroid ultrasound and orbital computed tomography together formed the diagnostic basis. This clonotype has at least ten counts. The antigen remains undetermined. Overall study results and limits: In validation, the model predicted ophthalmopathy. These predictions came a median about 6.5 months before onset.

TCR beta CDR3 regions were amplified from RNA transcripts. Carried out on the TCR CDR3, a first-round RT-PCR used the HTBI primer set. TCRdb ran MiXCR on the multiplex PCR reads and lists one entry per CDR3 protein. The sample has approximately 610,000 distinct CDR3 sequences; about 15% are singletons. This receptor was identified in a woman in her 40s with Graves' ophthalmopathy. V and J are TRBV9 and TRBJ2-5, with D uncertain. The sequenced sample consisted of blood. The CDR3 loop reads CASSANEETQYF. The CDR3 nucleotides read TGTGCCAGCAGCGCGAACGAAGAGACCCAGTACTTC.